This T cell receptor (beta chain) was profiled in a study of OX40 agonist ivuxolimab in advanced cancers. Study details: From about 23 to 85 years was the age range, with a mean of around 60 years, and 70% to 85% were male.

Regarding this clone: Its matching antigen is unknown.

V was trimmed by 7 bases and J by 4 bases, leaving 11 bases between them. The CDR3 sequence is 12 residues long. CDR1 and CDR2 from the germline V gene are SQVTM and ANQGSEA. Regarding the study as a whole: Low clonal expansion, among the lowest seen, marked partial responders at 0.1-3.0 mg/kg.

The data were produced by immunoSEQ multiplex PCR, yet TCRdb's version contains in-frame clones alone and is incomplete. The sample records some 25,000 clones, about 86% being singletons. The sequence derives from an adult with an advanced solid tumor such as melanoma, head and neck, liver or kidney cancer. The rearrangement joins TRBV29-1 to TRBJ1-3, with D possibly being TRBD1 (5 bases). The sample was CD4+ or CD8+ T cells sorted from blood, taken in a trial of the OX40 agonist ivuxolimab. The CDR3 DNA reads TGCAGCGCACCTGGGGGAGGAAACACCATATATTTT. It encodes CSAPGGGNTIYF.